The clone carrying this T cell receptor (beta chain) occurred a few times. The sample belongs to a study of blood T cell repertoires in COVID-19. Across the study: Specimens from acute and convalescent COVID-19 originated in the United States, Italy and Spain. In each case, the material was cDNA or gDNA derived from T cells, B-cell-depleted T cells, or PBMCs.

J lost 2 bases, V lost 0 bases, and 3 bases had no gene match. CDR3 size: 16 residues. Germline assignment: CDR1 SGHRS and CDR2 YFSETQ. Per the authors' pipeline: It was from reference gene primer amplification that nucleated cell counts were estimated. Produced via immunoSEQ multiplex PCR; TCRdb's table is partial and in-frame only. That table is the source of V, J and clone size, and D and trimming were worked out from the DNA. The data contain just over 90,000 clones, less than 85% of them seen just once; the ten biggest clones take up 6.5% to 9%. This rearrangement joins TRBV5-1 to TRBJ2-2; 8 bases are a match to TRBD2. The specimen sequenced was peripheral blood. The TCR originated in a man between 65 and 79 years old with acute or convalescent COVID-19. As DNA, the CDR3 is TGCGCCAGCAGCTTGGAGCTAGCGGGCAACACCGGGGAGCTGTTTTTT. As protein: CASSLELAGNTGELFF.